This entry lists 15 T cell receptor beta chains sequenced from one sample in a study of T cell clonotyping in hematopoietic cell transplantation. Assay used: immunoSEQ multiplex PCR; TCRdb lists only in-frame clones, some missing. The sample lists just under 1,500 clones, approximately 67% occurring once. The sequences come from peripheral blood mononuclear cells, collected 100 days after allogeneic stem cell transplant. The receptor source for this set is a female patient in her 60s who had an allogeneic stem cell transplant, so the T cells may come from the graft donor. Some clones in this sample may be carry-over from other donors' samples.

The CDR3 region is CASSDRQWGSGELFF. The CDR3 region has the DNA TGTGCCAGCAGTGACCGACAGTGGGGGAGCGGGGAGCTGTTTTTT. J is TRBJ2-2 and V is TRBV25-1; the D call may be TRBD1 or TRBD2 (5 bases each). The CDR3 extends over 15 amino acids. The germline V gene has CDR1 MGHDK and CDR2 SYGVNS. V was cut by 3 bases and J by 7 bases, with 15 bases left in between.

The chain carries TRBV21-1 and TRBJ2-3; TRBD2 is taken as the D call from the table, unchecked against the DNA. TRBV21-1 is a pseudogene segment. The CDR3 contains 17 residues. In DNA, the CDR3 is TGTGCCAGCAGCGAGTCCGGCAGCGGGGGGCCCACAGATACGCAGTATTTT. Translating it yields CASSESGSGGPTDTQYF.

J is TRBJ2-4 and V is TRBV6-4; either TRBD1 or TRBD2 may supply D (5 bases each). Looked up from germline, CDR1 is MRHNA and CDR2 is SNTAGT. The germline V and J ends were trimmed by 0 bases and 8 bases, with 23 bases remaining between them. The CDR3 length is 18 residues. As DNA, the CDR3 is TGTGCCAGCAGTGACTCGATTTTTGTGAGGGGCTATCGGGACATTCAGTACTTC. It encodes CASSDSIFVRGYRDIQYF.

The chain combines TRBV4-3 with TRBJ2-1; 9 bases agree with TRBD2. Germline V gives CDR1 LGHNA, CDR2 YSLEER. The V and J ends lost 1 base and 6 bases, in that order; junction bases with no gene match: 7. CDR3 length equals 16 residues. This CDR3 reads CASSQVGSGRGNEQFF. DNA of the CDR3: TGCGCCAGCAGCCAAGTCGGTAGCGGGAGAGGCAATGAGCAGTTCTTC.

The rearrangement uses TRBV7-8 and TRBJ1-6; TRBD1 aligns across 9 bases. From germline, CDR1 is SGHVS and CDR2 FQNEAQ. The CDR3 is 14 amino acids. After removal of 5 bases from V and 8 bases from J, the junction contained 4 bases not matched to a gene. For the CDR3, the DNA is TGTGCCAGCAGCCCGACAGGGGGAGATTCACCCCTCCACTTT. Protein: CASSPTGGDSPLHF.

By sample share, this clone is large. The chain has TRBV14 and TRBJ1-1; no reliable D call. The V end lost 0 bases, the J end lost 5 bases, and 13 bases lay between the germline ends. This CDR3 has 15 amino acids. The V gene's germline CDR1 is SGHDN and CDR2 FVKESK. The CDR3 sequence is CASSQEEWPRTEAFF. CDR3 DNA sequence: TGTGCCAGCAGCCAAGAAGAATGGCCCCGAACTGAAGCTTTCTTT.

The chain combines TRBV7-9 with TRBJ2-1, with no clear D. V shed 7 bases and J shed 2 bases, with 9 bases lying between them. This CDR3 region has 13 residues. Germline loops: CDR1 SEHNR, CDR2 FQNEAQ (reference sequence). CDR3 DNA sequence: TGTGCCAGCACCCGAGACCCCTACAATGAGCAGTTCTTC. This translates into CASTRDPYNEQFF. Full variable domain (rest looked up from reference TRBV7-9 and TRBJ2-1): DTGVSQNPRHKITKRGQNVTFRCDPISEHNRLYWYRQTLGQGPEFLTYFQNEAQLEKSRLLSDRFSAERPKGSFSTLEIQRTEQGDSAMYLCASTRDPYNEQFFGPGTRLTVL.

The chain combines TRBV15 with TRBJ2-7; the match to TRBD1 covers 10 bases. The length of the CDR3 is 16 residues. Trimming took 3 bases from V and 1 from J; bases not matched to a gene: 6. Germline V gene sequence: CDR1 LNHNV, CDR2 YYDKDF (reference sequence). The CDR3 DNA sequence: TGTGCCACCAGCAGCCACCGGGACAGGGGATCCTACGAGCAGTACTTC. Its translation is CATSSHRDRGSYEQYF.

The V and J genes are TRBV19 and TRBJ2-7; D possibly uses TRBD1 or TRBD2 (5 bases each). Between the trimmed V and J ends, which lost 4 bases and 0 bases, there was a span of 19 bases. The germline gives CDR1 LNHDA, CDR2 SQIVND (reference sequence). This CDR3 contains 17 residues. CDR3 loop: CASSTTPTGRSSYEQYF. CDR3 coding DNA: TGTGCCAGTAGTACCACTCCGACGGGACGCAGCTCCTACGAGCAGTACTTC.

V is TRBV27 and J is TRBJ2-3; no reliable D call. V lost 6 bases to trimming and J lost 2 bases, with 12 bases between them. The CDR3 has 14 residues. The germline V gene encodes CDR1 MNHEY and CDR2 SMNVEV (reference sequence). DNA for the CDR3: TGTGCCAGCAGGGCCGATGGGTCCACAGATACGCAGTATTTT. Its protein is CASRADGSTDTQYF.

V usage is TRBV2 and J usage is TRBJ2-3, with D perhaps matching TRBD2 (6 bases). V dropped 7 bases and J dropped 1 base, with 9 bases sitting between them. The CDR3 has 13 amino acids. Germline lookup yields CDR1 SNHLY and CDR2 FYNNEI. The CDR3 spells CASTSARTDTQYF. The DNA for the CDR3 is TGTGCCAGCACTAGCGCTCGCACAGATACGCAGTATTTT.

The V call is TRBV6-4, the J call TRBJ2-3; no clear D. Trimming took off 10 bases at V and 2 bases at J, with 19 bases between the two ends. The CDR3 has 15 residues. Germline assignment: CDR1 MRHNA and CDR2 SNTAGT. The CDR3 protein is CAINTRTHNTDTQYF. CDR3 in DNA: TGTGCCATCAACACTCGGACGCACAACACAGATACGCAGTATTTT.

This chain's CDR3 is CATRPGWETGELFF. CDR3 in DNA: TGTGCCACCAGGCCAGGGTGGGAGACCGGGGAGCTGTTTTTT. The chain links TRBV9 to TRBJ2-2; D might be TRBD1 or TRBD2, each matching 5 bases. Germline V gene lookup returns CDR1 SGDLS and CDR2 YYNGEE. This CDR3 spans 14 amino acids. Trimming cost V 9 bases and J 5 bases, with 17 bases left between them.

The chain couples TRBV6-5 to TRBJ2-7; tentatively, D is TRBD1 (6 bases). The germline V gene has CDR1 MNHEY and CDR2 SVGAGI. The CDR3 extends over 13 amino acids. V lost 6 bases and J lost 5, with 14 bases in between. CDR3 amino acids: CASSRQEVDEQYF. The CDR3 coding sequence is TGTGCCAGCAGCCGACAGGAGGTGGACGAGCAGTACTTC.

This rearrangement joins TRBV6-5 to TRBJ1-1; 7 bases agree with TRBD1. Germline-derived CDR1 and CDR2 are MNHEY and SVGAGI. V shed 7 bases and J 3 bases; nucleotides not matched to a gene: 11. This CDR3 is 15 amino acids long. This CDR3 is CASKNHRGRDTEAFF. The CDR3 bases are TGTGCCAGCAAAAATCACAGGGGTAGGGACACTGAAGCTTTCTTT.